This entry features one T cell receptor (beta chain) sequence. Each CDR3 protein gets one entry after TCRdb re-called the RT-PCR reads with MiXCR. This repertoire shows more than 600,000 distinct CDR3 sequences, 13% to 15% found once; its top ten account for 3% to 4.5%. With 4 bases removed from V and 5 bases from J, the gap between germline ends came to 17 bases. CDR1 and CDR2 from the germline V gene are SQVTM and ANQGSEA. This CDR3 has 14 residues. Sequenced material: memory CD4+ T cells from blood. The chain uses TRBV29-1 and TRBJ2-5; D is perhaps TRBD1 or TRBD2 (6 bases each). The receptor was isolated from a female donor in good health, serving as a healthy control. CDR3 loop: CSVGGGAGEETQYF. As DNA, the CDR3 is TGCAGCGTTGGTGGAGGGGCAGGGGAGGAGACCCAGTACTTC.